The clone carrying this T cell receptor (beta chain) was picked up a small number of times. Its target is not known. This specimen belongs to a study of T cells after yellow fever vaccination. Study observations and caveats: Weaker overall, the secondary response nonetheless peaked faster (day 5 versus 15).

The CDR3 is made up of 13 amino acids. Trimming took 3 bases from V and 8 from J, leaving 13 bases between them. MiXCR, applied by TCRdb to the 5' RACE reads, yields one record per CDR3 protein. The sample records some 220,000 distinct CDR3 sequences, less than 3.5% being singletons. The chain uses TRBV12-3 or TRBV12-4 and TRBJ1-2; no firm D call. The source was CD4+ T cells sorted from PBMCs, collected 10 days after the yellow fever booster vaccination. The sequence was obtained from a man aged 18 to 30 who received the YFV17D yellow fever vaccine. CDR3 amino acids: CASSFAAGYGYTF. The DNA for the CDR3 is TGTGCCAGCAGTTTTGCCGCGGGTTACGGCTACACCTTC.